One sample yielded the 15 T cell receptor beta chains listed below, sequenced in a study of post-analysis software for immune sequencing data. No cognate antigen is known for these TCRs. Built from TCR beta cDNA, the libraries had unique molecular identifiers in them. Each CDR3 protein is one row after TCRdb ran MiXCR on the PCR reads. This table holds under 650,000 distinct CDR3 sequences, 44% found once. The study, taken as a whole, reports: TRBV5-6, TRBV5-1 and TRBV20-1 belonged to a set of about five TRBV segments that were more frequent in patients than controls.

Sequences were obtained from blood. All receptors derive from a girl between 5 and 17 years old with multiple sclerosis.

The chain has TRBV20-1 and TRBJ2-5; maybe TRBD1 (6 bases). Germline assignment: CDR1 DFQATT and CDR2 SNEGSKA (reference sequence). The CDR3 extends over 14 amino acids. Between the trimmed V and J ends, which lost 5 bases and 3 bases, there was a span of 16 bases. This CDR3 is CSAQQGGREETQYF. Written as DNA, the CDR3 is TGCAGTGCTCAACAGGGTGGTCGGGAAGAGACCCAGTACTTC.

This chain uses TRBV12-3 or TRBV12-4 with TRBJ2-4, with D perhaps matching TRBD2 (5 bases). The V end was cut by 4 bases, the J end by 0 bases, with 16 bases between. The CDR3 has 17 residues. The DNA of the CDR3 is TGTGCCAGCAGTTCCTTAACTAGTGTTATAGCCAAAAACATTCAGTACTTC. Translating gives CASSSLTSVIAKNIQYF.

The chain uses TRBV6-6 and TRBJ1-1; D gene ambiguous. CDR1 MNHNY and CDR2 SVGAGI come from the germline V gene (reference sequence). The V end was cut by 6 bases, the J end by 5 bases, with 13 bases between. CDR3 length: 13 residues. This CDR3 reads CASRPEVGTEAFF. The CDR3 coding sequence is TGTGCCAGCAGACCTGAGGTGGGAACTGAAGCTTTCTTT.

This rearrangement joins TRBV29-1 to TRBJ2-3, with 7 nucleotides matching TRBD1. The V gene's germline CDR1 is SQVTM and CDR2 ANQGSEA. The length of the CDR3 is 15 residues. With V trimmed by 2 bases and J by 4 bases, 9 bases remained unmatched. CDR3: CSVELDAGGSDTQYF. As DNA, the CDR3 is TGCAGCGTTGAACTGGACGCAGGGGGATCAGATACGCAGTATTTT.

This sequence joins TRBV9 and TRBJ2-5; 9 bases align to TRBD2. J lost 4 bases, V lost 2 bases, and 15 bases had no gene match. Looked up from germline, CDR1 is SGDLS and CDR2 is YYNGEE. The CDR3 runs to 18 residues. The CDR3 bases are TGTGCCAGCAGCGTCAGACTAGCGGAGGGGGGGATGCGAGAGACCCAGTACTTC. Its protein is CASSVRLAEGGMRETQYF.

This clonotype was seen a single time. CDR3 region: CASSFRGRYLYNEQFF. In DNA form, the CDR3 reads TGTGCCAGCAGCTTCAGGGGTCGCTACCTGTACAATGAGCAGTTCTTC. This chain connects TRBV11-2 to TRBJ2-1; tentative D call: TRBD1 (6 bases). The CDR3 has 16 amino acids. Looked up from germline, CDR1 is SGHAT and CDR2 is FQNNGV. V was clipped by 3 bases and J by 4 bases, with 16 bases between them.

This clonotype occurred once. V is TRBV3-1 and J is TRBJ2-5; D gene unclear. Germline V gene lookup returns CDR1 LGHDT and CDR2 YNNKEL (reference sequence). The CDR3 extends over 14 amino acids. V was trimmed by 4 bases and J by 5 bases, leaving 14 bases between them. CDR3 region: CASSPKTSLETQYF. DNA of the CDR3: TGTGCCAGCAGCCCAAAAACATCCCTGGAGACCCAGTACTTC.

The J gene is TRBJ1-2, the V gene TRBV29-1, with a weak D call TRBD1 (5 bases). Germline V gene sequence: CDR1 SQVTM, CDR2 ANQGSEA. Trimming pared 4 bases from V and 4 bases from J, leaving 16 bases between. The length of the CDR3 is 14 residues. CDR3 sequence: CSVGMRQIPYGYTF. Here the CDR3 DNA reads TGCAGCGTTGGCATGCGACAGATCCCCTATGGCTACACCTTC.

V is TRBV20-1 and J is TRBJ1-5; D uncertain. The V gene's germline CDR1 is DFQATT and CDR2 SNEGSKA (reference sequence). V dropped 0 bases and J dropped 2 bases, with 8 bases sitting between them. The CDR3 length is 14 residues. The CDR3 DNA is TGCAGTGCTAGAGATGAGGCGGGCAATCAGCCCCAGCATTTT. It specifies CSARDEAGNQPQHF.

This clonotype came up a few times. The V gene is TRBV12-3 or TRBV12-4, the J gene TRBJ1-2; 7 bases line up with TRBD1. The CDR3 consists of 13 residues. J was trimmed by 8 bases and V by 5 bases; bases with no gene match: 8. CDR3 sequence reads: CASSPRQGWGYTF. The DNA for the CDR3 is TGTGCCAGCAGTCCCCGACAGGGTTGGGGCTACACCTTC.

The rearrangement joins TRBV12-3 or TRBV12-4 to TRBJ2-1; possibly TRBD1 or TRBD2 for D (5 bases each). Trimming took 2 bases from V and 6 from J, leaving 14 bases between them. This CDR3 region has 15 residues. In DNA form, the CDR3 reads TGTGCCAGCAGTTTACTGATCGAGAGGGGCAATGAGCAGTTCTTC. Its protein is CASSLLIERGNEQFF.

This clonotype was found a few times. The chain couples TRBV7-2 to TRBJ1-2; 8 bases map to TRBD1. With 2 bases clipped from V and 8 bases from J, the junction kept 10 bases outside the gene matches. CDR3 length: 15 amino acids. The germline CDR1 and CDR2 sequences are SGHTA and FQGNSA. The CDR3 spells CASSLIAGGPFGYTF. CDR3 DNA: TGTGCCAGCAGCTTAATAGCAGGGGGCCCTTTCGGCTACACCTTC.

The sample holds a few counts of this clonotype. The chain couples TRBV6-1 to TRBJ1-2; 7 bases align to TRBD1. The CDR3 covers 12 residues. Unmatched junction bases numbered 4, after V lost 4 bases and J lost 8 bases. Germline CDR1 MNHNS, CDR2 SASEGT. CDR3 amino acids: CASSGGGAGYTF. CDR3 nucleotides: TGTGCCAGCAGTGGAGGGGGCGCGGGCTACACCTTC.

J is TRBJ1-5 and V is TRBV4-1, with D possibly matching TRBD1 (5 bases). Per the germline V gene, CDR1 is MGHRA and CDR2 is YSYEKL. V shed 0 bases and J shed 2 bases, with 8 bases lying between them. The CDR3 sequence is 15 residues long. CDR3 loop: CASSQEVGGNQPQHF. CDR3 DNA sequence: TGCGCCAGCAGCCAAGAGGTGGGGGGCAATCAGCCCCAGCATTTT.

This clonotype occurred many times. The chain couples TRBV6-5 to TRBJ2-5; no firm D call. Trimming cost V 2 bases and J 3 bases, with 4 bases left between them. The length of the CDR3 is 12 residues. Germline-derived CDR1 and CDR2 are MNHEY and SVGAGI. CDR3 loop: CASSYGKETQYF. In DNA form, the CDR3 reads TGTGCCAGCAGTTACGGGAAAGAGACCCAGTACTTC.